This T cell receptor beta chain was sequenced during a study of cytomegalovirus exposure and HLA in healthy donors (dated by TCRdb to the late 2010s). The study in broad terms: According to an earlier analysis of 550 to 700 of the donors, about 190 million T cells yielded some 110 million unique TCR beta sequences and about 300 Gb of sequence data. Roughly 290 gigabases of sequencing data and around 88 million unique TCR sequences made up an early release that covered under 750 HLA-typed donors. Of the approximately 400 genotyped donors, approximately 80% were placed in the genetic ancestry cluster associated with self-reported Caucasian donors. The study aimed to test whether signatures of past pathogen exposure could be identified by cataloging public T cell receptors. The study used immunosequencing to profile the T cell repertoires of some 600 subjects and linked those repertoires to cytomegalovirus serostatus. Along with the roughly 710-subject first cohort, a separate validation cohort of over 90 different subjects was used. To predict cytomegalovirus infection status, the study brought together high-throughput TCR immunosequencing, statistical association of individual TCRs with disease status, and machine learning. A later analysis re-analyzed previously published TCR beta repertoires from 550 to 700 donors and added high-resolution HLA genotyping to study TCR occurrence patterns. Rather than drawing on any new phenotypic data, the later analysis identified candidate immune exposures from TCR beta sequences and the way those sequences occurred across donors. In an earlier analysis of roughly 600 of the donors, high-throughput TCR beta sequencing was used to judge whether each TCR beta V gene segment behaved as functional or pseudogenic. Donor age, sex, ethnicity and CMV serostatus were compiled together with the repertoire data. A later genetic analysis used genome-wide SNP genotypes for about 55% of the 666 donors, treating that subset as a discovery cohort. All discovery cohort repertoires had been generated on a single sequencing platform. HLA typing covered class I and class II loci at four-digit resolution. The number of donors typed differed by locus, with 629-630 for A, B, C, DRB1 and DQB1, roughly 550 for DQA1, 600 to 610 for DPA1, and some 450 for DPB1. Because of strong linkage in the cohort, four to six DR-DQ haplotypes were treated as single units for association and clustering. On average, approximately 250,000 unique TCR beta nucleotide sequences were sequenced per donor among some 420 genotyped donors of the cohort, with around 19% of those sequences being non-productive. General conclusions and limits of the study: Most TCR sequences were seen in very few donors, while some public TCRs were found in many individuals. According to the authors, the approach could potentially be generalized to other disease states and immunological phenotypes. In a later analysis, TCR association rates were found to vary across HLA loci, with the most associated TCRs seen for DRB1 alleles and the fewest for HLA-C alleles. In vitro tests confirmed that a few of the cytomegalovirus-associated TCR beta chains recognize cytomegalovirus antigens. When HLA alleles, especially DR and DQ, strongly co-occurred, TCR associations were difficult to assign to individual alleles. In a later genetic analysis, a missense DCLRE1C variant was associated with V-gene and J-gene trimming of TCR beta chains, and the association was replicated in an independent cohort. A total of around 150 TCR beta chains were listed by the study as associated with cytomegalovirus. CMV serostatus was the only immune exposure information available for the cohort. HLA typing was unavailable for some donors at each locus, so association tests used only the typed subset. In this cohort, only TCR beta chains were sequenced, and detectable features were limited by the absence of alpha or paired-chain data. In both the original and validation cohorts, the classifier was reported to diagnose cytomegalovirus status with high specificity and sensitivity. A further reported finding was that TCR beta sequences accurately predicted the HLA-A and HLA-B alleles for most subjects in the first cohort. An earlier analysis of around 500 of the donors showed that most TCR beta V segments appeared in productive rearrangements either about 90% or about 30% of the time, which broadly matched IMGT annotations. A later analysis reported that several top co-occurrence clusters appeared linked to parvovirus B19, influenza, CMV and Epstein-Barr virus. Compared with the approximately 600-donor mean, donors in an Asian-associated ancestry cluster had fewer N-insertions in productive TCRs, according to a later genetic analysis. The 87-base-pair reads could not distinguish some IMGT-functional V segments, including TRBV6-2 and TRBV6-3, so those segments were excluded. The presence/absence analyses assumed that sequencing depth was roughly uniform across donors, and that assumption may not be true. About 17 rarely observed V segments, including chromosome 9 orphons, were excluded from the earlier analysis of just under 600 of the donors because counts were too low. In a later analysis, HLA-associated TCR beta chains showed more clonal expansion and lower generation probabilities than non-associated chains that were equally common. In a later analysis, around 17,000 TCR beta sequences were associated with specific HLA alleles at a false discovery rate of 0.05. A later analysis found that most CMV-associated TCR beta chains appeared HLA-restricted, with HLA associations seemingly driven largely by CMV exposure. The sequencing pipeline was judged likely to have produced a cluster of highly shared sequence variants as a technical artifact. Linkage disequilibrium might explain the correlated functional status among segregating V segments, but an unknown experimental factor could not be ruled out.

Receptor libraries were prepared by the immunoSEQ multiplex PCR assay. A mixture of 60 forward primers for TCR Vbeta segments and 13 reverse primers for TCR Jbeta segments was used in the multiplex PCR. The CDR3 region of rearranged TCR beta genes was amplified from genomic DNA with a multiplex PCR assay. Amplified TCR beta libraries were sequenced as 87-base-pair reads on the Illumina HiSeq System. Per the original workflow: In a later analysis, some 80 million unique TCR beta chains were counted across the 690 or so repertoires, and some 10 million of these chains were shared by at least two donors. Raw reads were error-corrected and collapsed into unique sequences with a nearest-neighbor algorithm that merged closely related sequences to remove PCR and sequencing errors. V, D and J gene segments were assigned by aligning CDR3 sequences to IMGT reference sequences. Each retained sequence needed at least a six-nucleotide match to both a V gene segment and a J gene segment. Rearrangements were classified as productive when the CDR3 lacked stop codons and remained in frame with V and J, and all other rearrangements were classified as non-productive. Following IMGT convention, CDR3 was defined as the stretch from the second conserved V-encoded cysteine up to the conserved J-encoded phenylalanine. The earlier analysis of about 640 of the donors excluded any sequence lacking an unambiguous match to a single V gene segment. In an earlier analysis of 450 to 700 of the donors, V segments were called functional above 56.7% productive rearrangements and were called segregating when the between-donor standard deviation exceeded 5%. A statistical classification framework was developed to diagnose cytomegalovirus status using the catalog of TCR beta chain sequences. A later analysis assigned V and J genes by comparing TCR nucleotide sequences with IMGT/GENE-DB human TR gene sequences. Using the TCRdist pipeline, a later analysis assigned CDR3 sequences along with most-parsimonious VDJ recombination scenarios. In a later analysis, each TCR beta chain was defined by its CDR3 amino acid sequence together with its V-gene family, and reads lacking a unique V-gene family were excluded. As a way to deal with suspected cross-contamination and a sequencing artifact, a later analysis dropped 450 to 600 nucleotide sequences that were highly shared and had low generation probability. A later analysis calculated a clonal expansion index for each public chain from normalized within-repertoire ranks of inferred template counts. In a later analysis, generation probabilities were computed with a VDJ recombination model fitted to out-of-frame rearrangements, and the resulting probabilities were checked against IGoR. Hypergeometric tests were used in a later analysis to score TCR-TCR, TCR-HLA and TCR-CMV co-occurrence, with a repertoire-size bias correction applied to the TCR pairs. To estimate false discovery rates, a later analysis permuted the HLA or CMV assignments 20 times. In a later analysis, co-occurring TCRs were grouped using DBSCAN, with TCRdist sequence similarity added in when clustering inside HLA-allele-positive subsets. Repertoires with fewer than 30,000 or more than 120,000 public chains, plus five repertoires with anomalous nucleotide sharing, were excluded from co-occurrence clustering. TCRdb took this table from immuneACCESS and kept in-frame rearrangements with V and J called. Such tables lack part of the clones; where checked against another copy, unresolved V genes explain under half of the gap, and the rest is unexplained. V, J and clone size are taken as reported in that table, and D and trimming were inferred from the DNA itself. This sample has some 140,000 clones in its table, and around 77% of those were observed once. In total, the top ten clones hold under 2.5% of the sample.

Comments on this clone: It lacks a known antigen. Base-call qualities are not available, and no considerably larger clone is one nucleotide away.

The cohort consisted of hundreds of healthy bone marrow donors. All cohort members were sampled while nominally healthy, although unrecorded immune exposures were likely present. The donor tested CMV seronegative and was one of the 352 seronegative cohort members. Every donor gave a peripheral blood sample, and the peripheral blood mononuclear cells from that sample were used for TCR beta sequencing. Genomic DNA extraction from the blood cell samples was performed with the Qiagen DNeasy Blood Extraction Kit. Trimming leaves V shorter by 5 bases and J shorter by 5 bases, with the junction holding 7 bases beyond the gene matches. From the cysteine up to the phenylalanine, the CDR3 has a length of 15 residues. Solely the CDR3 DNA is kept, with 45 bases framed from the first base. Via the germline V gene, CDR1 is SGHTA and CDR2 FQGTGA.

The sequenced material came from PBMCs. Recombination linked TRBV7-3 to TRBJ2-2, with 8 middle bases fitting TRBD1. This clonotype was obtained from a man between 25 and 39 years old in good health and CMV-seronegative. This receptor carries the CDR3 CASSMDRVGTGELFF. The sequence in DNA is TGTGCCAGCAGCATGGACAGGGTGGGGACCGGGGAGCTGTTTTTT.